The 18 T cell receptor beta chains given below trace back to one sample, sequenced in a study of regulatory T cells in long-lasting Graves disease. Time point: newly diagnosed GD, antithyroid drugs for less than 3 months. The TCR library was made from RNA that had been extracted from PBMCs in TRIzol. Through Arm-PCR of CDR3 regions and iRepertoire HTBI primers, TCR beta libraries were built. TCRdb re-called the multiplex PCR reads with MiXCR, one entry per CDR3 protein. The table includes roughly 610,000 distinct CDR3 sequences, 16% detected once. These records were also assigned to another study, of T cells in Graves' hyperthyroidism and ophthalmopathy.

The sample was peripheral blood mononuclear cells (PBMCs), taken at new diagnosis, from a patient treated with antithyroid drugs. The source is a woman aged 25-40 years with Graves disease.

This clonotype was picked up a small number of times. This rearrangement joins TRBV20-1 to TRBJ2-1; TRBD2 matches at 9 bases. The CDR3 is 18 amino acids. With 3 bases clipped from V and 4 bases from J, the junction kept 16 bases outside the gene matches. Germline CDR1 and CDR2: DFQATT and SNEGSKA (reference sequence). This CDR3 reads CSARPTLRREGLYNEQFF. CDR3 DNA: TGCAGTGCTAGGCCGACACTAAGGCGGGAGGGCCTGTACAATGAGCAGTTCTTC.

This clonotype was recorded at least ten times. This sequence joins TRBV2 and TRBJ2-3; 9 bases line up with TRBD2. CDR1 SNHLY and CDR2 FYNNEI come from the germline V gene. The V and J ends lost 5 bases and 5 bases, in that order; junction bases with no gene match: 5. The CDR3 is 14 residues long. The CDR3 loop reads CASSYLAGQDTQYF. CDR3 nucleotide sequence: TGTGCCAGCAGTTACCTAGCGGGACAAGATACGCAGTATTTT.

The sample holds many counts of this clonotype. The chain couples TRBV18 to TRBJ2-1, with no clear D. Deletions cut 3 bases from V and 10 bases from J, with 13 bases between. CDR1 and CDR2 from the germline V gene are KGHSH and LQKENI. This CDR3 region has 13 residues. The CDR3, as DNA: TGTGCCAGCTCACCCTTACACGGCAGGGAGCAGTTCTTC. This gives the protein CASSPLHGREQFF.

CDR3 sequence (DNA): TGCGCCAGCAGCCGTGGACTAGCTGCGGGGTACGGGTACGAGCAGTACTTC. This translates into CASSRGLAAGYGYEQYF. V gene TRBV4-1 combines with J gene TRBJ2-7; 8 positions agree with TRBD2. This CDR3 region has 17 residues. The germline V gene encodes CDR1 MGHRA and CDR2 YSYEKL. V lost 4 bases to trimming and J lost 4 bases; unmatched junction nucleotides: 15.

In this sample, this clonotype turned up many times. The chain combines TRBV20-1 with TRBJ1-3, with 7 positions matching TRBD1. Germline V gene lookup returns CDR1 DFQATT and CDR2 SNEGSKA (reference sequence). The CDR3 is made up of 14 amino acids. Losses at the gene ends were 5 bases for V and 2 bases for J; bases not matched to a gene: 6. DNA for the CDR3: TGCAGTGCTCAACTACAGGGGACTGGAAACACCATATATTTT. Translation: CSAQLQGTGNTIYF.

Of note for this clonotype: This sequence may be a read error, since a much larger clone differs from it by one base. The CDR3 loop is CAGKVGAFGTYEQYF. CDR3 nucleotide sequence: TGTGCCGGCAAAGTTGGGGCCTTTGGGACCTACGAGCAGTACTTC. The chain uses TRBV2 and TRBJ2-7; a weak D match, TRBD1 (5 bases). V dropped 11 bases and J dropped 2 bases, with 22 bases sitting between them. This CDR3 contains 15 residues. Germline V gene sequence: CDR1 SNHLY, CDR2 FYNNEI.

The gene calls are TRBV20-1 and TRBJ2-3; 12 bases are shared with TRBD2. The CDR3 loop spans 17 amino acids. Losses at the gene ends were 0 bases for V and 5 bases for J; bases not matched to a gene: 9. Germline lookup yields CDR1 DFQATT and CDR2 SNEGSKA (reference sequence). In DNA, the CDR3 is TGCAGTGCTAGAGATCTCAGGGCTAGCGGGAGGGGAGATACGCAGTATTTT. It yields the protein CSARDLRASGRGDTQYF.

The sample holds a few counts of this clonotype. The chain has TRBV11-2 and TRBJ1-2, with a tentative D call TRBD1 (6 bases). The length of the CDR3 is 15 residues. Trimming left V 1 base short and J 3 bases short, with 12 bases between. CDR1 SGHAT and CDR2 FQNNGV come from the germline V gene. The CDR3 loop is CASSLAGGPDYGYTF. The CDR3 coding sequence is TGTGCCAGCAGCTTAGCTGGGGGGCCGGACTATGGCTACACCTTC. Together with reference TRBV11-2 and TRBJ1-2, the CDR3 gives the full variable domain: EAGVAQSPRYKIIEKRQSVAFWCNPISGHATLYWYQQILGQGPKLLIQFQNNGVVDDSQLPKDRFSAERLKGVDSTLKIQPAKLEDSAVYLCASSLAGGPDYGYTFGSGTRLTVV.

The genes are TRBV12-3 or TRBV12-4 and TRBJ1-4; TRBD1 matches at 10 bases. CDR3 size: 14 residues. The V segment lost 6 bases and the J segment 7 bases; nucleotides outside the gene matches: 5. CDR3 region: CASSYRTGGEKLFF. The DNA of the CDR3 is TGTGCCAGCAGCTACAGGACAGGGGGTGAAAAACTGTTTTTT.

This clonotype showed up many times. The rearrangement links TRBV2 to TRBJ1-5; maybe TRBD1 (6 bases). The germline V and J ends were trimmed by 6 bases and 4 bases, with 13 bases remaining between them. The CDR3 spans 14 residues. From germline, CDR1 is SNHLY and CDR2 FYNNEI. CDR3 sequence (DNA): TGTGCCAGCAGCAAAGGGGGGGCGAATCAGCCCCAGCATTTT. Protein sequence: CASSKGGANQPQHF.

J is TRBJ2-1 and V is TRBV18; 9 positions match TRBD1. CDR1 is KGHSH, CDR2 LQKENI, per germline. The V gene end was trimmed by 0 bases and the J gene end by 3 bases; junction bases not matched to a gene: 3. This CDR3 spans 16 amino acids. The CDR3 protein is CASSPPWDRVYNEQFF. Here the CDR3 DNA reads TGTGCCAGCTCACCACCGTGGGACAGGGTCTACAATGAGCAGTTCTTC.

In its sample, this clonotype was seen once. J is TRBJ2-7 and V is TRBV7-6; unclear D gene. The V and J ends lost 6 bases and 3 bases respectively, with 9 bases between them. The CDR3 has 12 amino acids. In germline, CDR1 is SGHVS, CDR2 FNYEAQ. CDR3 loop: CASSAVGYEQYF. The CDR3 DNA reads as TGTGCCAGCAGTGCTGTAGGCTACGAGCAGTACTTC.

In its sample, this clonotype was seen a few times. The chain carries TRBV12-3 or TRBV12-4 and TRBJ2-2; 12 bases are a match to TRBD2. The V gene end was trimmed by 6 bases and the J gene end by 0 bases; junction bases not matched to a gene: 11. The CDR3 has 19 amino acids. DNA for the CDR3: TGTGCCAGCAGAGGGAACCGACTAGCGGGGGACGCGAACACCGGGGAGCTGTTTTTT. Protein sequence: CASRGNRLAGDANTGELFF.

Many counts were recorded for this clonotype. J is TRBJ1-2 and V is TRBV2; possibly TRBD1 for D (6 bases). The CDR3 is made up of 14 amino acids. V was shortened by 3 bases and J by 2 bases, with 10 bases between the two germline ends. Germline CDR1 and CDR2: SNHLY and FYNNEI. For the CDR3, the DNA is TGTGCCAGCAGTGATGGGGGCAGAAACTATGGCTACACCTTC. Its translation: CASSDGGRNYGYTF.

The V call is TRBV2, the J call TRBJ2-2; 10 bases line up with TRBD1. Germline loops: CDR1 SNHLY, CDR2 FYNNEI. The CDR3 spans 16 residues. V lost 8 bases and J lost 5; bases outside the gene matches: 11. This CDR3 is CASHRQGASRTGELFF. The CDR3 nucleotides read TGTGCCAGCCATCGACAGGGGGCTTCTCGGACCGGGGAGCTGTTTTTT. Drawing the rest from reference TRBV2 and TRBJ2-2, the complete variable domain is EPEVTQTPSHQVTQMGQEVILRCVPISNHLYFYWYRQILGQKVEFLVSFYNNEISEKSEIFDDQFSVERPDGSNFTLKIRSTKLEDSAMYFCASHRQGASRTGELFFGEGSRLTVL.

The chain recombines TRBV13 with TRBJ2-7; perhaps TRBD2 as D (5 bases). The CDR3 contains 14 residues. Deletions cut 5 bases from V and 6 bases from J, with 17 bases between. Germline lookup yields CDR1 PRHDT and CDR2 FYEKMQ (reference sequence). The CDR3 bases are TGTGCCAGCAGCCCCCGTCGGGGTAGTGCCGAGCAGTACTTC. The encoded protein is CASSPRRGSAEQYF.

V gene TRBV19 combines with J gene TRBJ2-1; 9 nucleotides match TRBD1. Trimming cost V 5 bases and J 6 bases; bases outside gene matches: 14. CDR1 is LNHDA and CDR2 is SQIVND in the germline V gene (reference sequence). The CDR3 is made up of 17 amino acids. In nucleotides, the CDR3 is TGTGCCAGTAGTCAAACCGGGACAGGGTTTCTGGGCAATGAGCAGTTCTTC. Translated, it gives CASSQTGTGFLGNEQFF. Combining the CDR3 with reference TRBV19 and TRBJ2-1 gives the whole variable domain DGGITQSPKYLFRKEGQNVTLSCEQNLNHDAMYWYRQDPGQGLRLIYYSQIVNDFQKGDIAEGYSVSREKKESFPLTVTSAQKNPTAFYLCASSQTGTGFLGNEQFFGPGTRLTVL.

The rearrangement joins TRBV20-1 to TRBJ2-3; 16 positions match TRBD2. Losses at the gene ends were 5 bases for V and 6 bases for J; bases not matched to a gene: 5. The CDR3 is 15 amino acids. The V gene's germline CDR1 is DFQATT and CDR2 SNEGSKA (reference sequence). The CDR3 sequence is CSAGTSGRGLDTQYF. In DNA, the CDR3 is TGCAGTGCTGGGACTAGCGGGAGGGGCTTGGATACGCAGTATTTT.